This passage covers 22 T cell receptor beta chains from one sample sequenced in a study of cytomegalovirus exposure and HLA in healthy donors. Both 60 Vbeta primers and 13 Jbeta primers went into the PCR. Repertoires were generated with immunoSEQ multiplex PCR, while TCRdb's copy carries only in-frame clones and drops some. Among fewer than 150,000 clones listed, around 77% were seen once. Material: PBMCs. The receptor source for this set is a human donor in good health.

The CDR3 nucleotides read TGTGCCAGCAGCAAAGCCCCGGGAGGCCCAGATACGCAGTATTTT. This sequence encodes CASSKAPGGPDTQYF. J is TRBJ2-3 and V is TRBV21-1; the D segment call TRBD2 is taken from the table without a DNA check. TRBV21-1 corresponds to a pseudogene. This CDR3 comprises 15 residues.

The chain employs TRBV5-1 and TRBJ1-3; D uncertain. CDR1 and CDR2 (germline): SGHRS, YFSETQ. The CDR3 covers 15 residues. The germline V and J ends were trimmed by 0 bases and 0 bases, with 7 bases remaining between them. In DNA form, the CDR3 reads TGCGCCAGCAGCTTGGTCCCGGTCTCTGGAAACACCATATATTTT. This translates into CASSLVPVSGNTIYF.

This chain links TRBV10-3 with TRBJ1-1, with TRBD1 identical over 8 bases. This CDR3 spans 16 amino acids. The V segment lost 3 bases and the J segment 0 bases; nucleotides outside the gene matches: 6. CDR1 is ENHRY and CDR2 is SYGVKD in the germline V gene. CDR3 sequence reads: CAISDWTGTMNTEAFF. In DNA form, the CDR3 reads TGTGCCATCAGTGATTGGACAGGGACAATGAACACTGAAGCTTTCTTT.

The chain joins TRBV6-4 to TRBJ1-5; TRBD1 agrees at 8 bases. This CDR3 has 20 residues. From germline, CDR1 is MRHNA and CDR2 SNTAGT. Losses at the gene ends were 1 base for V and 4 bases for J; bases not matched to a gene: 18. The CDR3 sequence: CASSDCRTGPPGPKNQPQHF. The CDR3 region has the DNA TGTGCCAGCAGTGACTGTAGGACAGGGCCCCCTGGCCCCAAGAATCAGCCCCAGCATTTT.

This chain links TRBV29-1 with TRBJ2-7, with TRBD1 matching 8 bases. With 3 bases clipped from V and 0 bases from J, the junction kept 7 bases outside the gene matches. Per germline, CDR1 SQVTM and CDR2 ANQGSEA. The CDR3 covers 15 residues. The CDR3 protein is CSVDKGRGRSYEQYF. CDR3 in DNA: TGCAGCGTTGATAAGGGCAGGGGGCGCTCCTACGAGCAGTACTTC.

In this sample, this clone turned up a few times. V usage is TRBV7-2 and J usage is TRBJ2-7, with TRBD2 matching 15 bases. The CDR3 sequence is 17 residues long. V was pared by 4 bases and J by 5 bases, with 9 bases of the junction left unmatched. Germline lookup yields CDR1 SGHTA and CDR2 FQGNSA. The CDR3 DNA reads TGTGCCAGCAGCTCGGGACTAGCGGGAGGCCCCGATGACGAGCAGTACTTC. Translation: CASSSGLAGGPDDEQYF.

The rearrangement uses TRBV19 and TRBJ1-1, with TRBD1 matching 8 bases. The CDR3 covers 12 residues. CDR1 and CDR2 from the germline V gene are LNHDA and SQIVND (reference sequence). Germline trimming cut 3 bases from V and 11 bases from J; bases unmatched to any gene: 5. CDR3 region: CASSIRDRRAFF. The CDR3 nucleotides are TGTGCCAGTAGTATCCGGGACAGGAGGGCTTTCTTT.

The J gene is TRBJ2-4, the V gene TRBV5-6, with D perhaps TRBD1 (5 bases). There are 15 residues in the CDR3. Trimming removed 0 bases from V and 0 bases from J, with 7 bases in between. The germline V gene has CDR1 SGHDT and CDR2 YYEEEE. The CDR3 spells CASSLGQIAKNIQYF. CDR3 coding DNA: TGTGCCAGCAGCTTGGGACAGATAGCCAAAAACATTCAGTACTTC.

The chain has TRBV6-4 and TRBJ1-2; 7 nucleotides match TRBD1. V lost 6 bases, J lost 4 bases, and 8 bases stayed unmatched. CDR1 and CDR2 (germline): MRHNA, SNTAGT. This CDR3 region has 14 residues. The CDR3 region is CASRADRAPYGYTF. The CDR3 bases are TGTGCCAGCAGGGCCGACAGGGCACCCTATGGCTACACCTTC.

Turning to this clone: The same CDR3 arises from other DNA sequences in this sample as well. The V call is TRBV19, the J call TRBJ1-5; 9 positions match TRBD1. Trimming took 6 bases from V and 4 from J; bases not matched to a gene: 1. Germline-derived CDR1 and CDR2 are LNHDA and SQIVND (reference sequence). The CDR3 contains 13 residues. This CDR3 reads CASRDRGNQPQHF. The CDR3 DNA is TGTGCCAGTAGGGACAGGGGTAATCAGCCCCAGCATTTT.

This rearrangement joins TRBV5-1 to TRBJ2-3, with a tentative D call TRBD1 (6 bases). The CDR3 runs 19 residues. Trimming stripped 3 bases from V and 4 bases from J, with 27 bases between. The germline V gene has CDR1 SGHRS and CDR2 YFSETQ. Here the CDR3 reads CASSSLQGESAHTADTQYF. In DNA, the CDR3 is TGCGCCAGCAGCTCCTTACAGGGTGAAAGTGCACACACAGCAGATACGCAGTATTTT.

The chain is built from TRBV28 and TRBJ1-2, with D tentatively TRBD1 (5 bases). V was clipped by 5 bases and J by 2 bases, with 12 bases between them. This CDR3 contains 14 residues. CDR1 is MDHEN and CDR2 is SYDVKM in the germline V gene. CDR3 in amino acids: CASSAGPSNYGYTF. The CDR3 DNA sequence: TGTGCCAGCAGTGCGGGACCGAGCAACTATGGCTACACCTTC.

The genes are TRBV9 and TRBJ2-1; 9 bases agree with TRBD2. CDR3 length equals 15 residues. V was pared by 4 bases and J by 9 bases, with 11 bases of the junction left unmatched. Germline CDR1 is SGDLS and CDR2 is YYNGEE. The CDR3 region is CASSPGAGGPSEQFF. DNA of the CDR3: TGTGCCAGCAGCCCAGGGGCGGGAGGGCCGAGTGAGCAGTTCTTC.

This clone appeared a few times. The V and J genes are TRBV4-2 and TRBJ2-7; weak D call: TRBD2 (6 bases). Germline V gene sequence: CDR1 LGHNA, CDR2 YNFKEQ. The germline V and J ends were trimmed by 0 bases and 6 bases, with 15 bases remaining between them. The CDR3 has 15 residues. This chain's CDR3 is CASSQDWSGRREQYF. The CDR3 nucleotides are TGTGCCAGCAGCCAAGATTGGTCAGGGAGGCGCGAGCAGTACTTC.

The chain has TRBV5-3 and TRBJ1-5; TRBD1 is a possible D gene (6 bases). TRBV5-3 falls under the ORF class, with uncertain function. Trimming stripped 4 bases from V and 5 bases from J, with 19 bases between. This CDR3 is 16 amino acids long. CDR3 region: CARSAQHKGEHQPQHF. The CDR3 DNA reads TGTGCCAGAAGCGCCCAACATAAGGGGGAACATCAGCCCCAGCATTTT.

V usage is TRBV4-2 and J usage is TRBJ2-7; no reliable D call. The germline V and J ends were trimmed by 1 base and 2 bases, with 12 bases remaining between them. The CDR3 length is 15 residues. Germline values: CDR1 LGHNA, CDR2 YNFKEQ. CDR3: CASSQAGGTPYEQYF. CDR3 coding DNA: TGTGCCAGCAGCCAAGCTGGCGGCACACCCTACGAGCAGTACTTC.

This clone has a handful of counts. The rearrangement links TRBV29-1 to TRBJ2-7; 8 positions match TRBD2. Germline assignment: CDR1 SQVTM and CDR2 ANQGSEA. The CDR3 is 12 amino acids. V shed 1 base, J shed 6 bases, and the junction held 2 bases outside the gene matches. The CDR3 sequence is CSVEAGGREQYF. The CDR3 region has the DNA TGCAGCGTTGAAGCGGGAGGGCGCGAGCAGTACTTC.

The chain employs TRBV18 and TRBJ1-2, with D hard to call. The CDR3 is 13 residues long. Germline lookup yields CDR1 KGHSH and CDR2 LQKENI. V dropped 2 bases and J dropped 2 bases, with 6 bases sitting between them. For the CDR3, the DNA is TGTGCCAGCTCACCAGAAGCGAACTATGGCTACACCTTC. Translating gives CASSPEANYGYTF.

J is TRBJ1-1 and V is TRBV7-6; D gene uncertain. Between the trimmed V and J ends, which lost 2 bases and 1 base, there was a span of 11 bases. The CDR3 has 15 residues. Germline V lookup: CDR1 SGHVS, CDR2 FNYEAQ. CDR3 DNA: TGTGCCAGCAGCTTAACCACACGTGGGAACACTGAAGCTTTCTTT. It is translated as CASSLTTRGNTEAFF.

The chain recombines TRBV30 with TRBJ1-1, with D perhaps matching TRBD1 (6 bases). Per the germline V gene, CDR1 is GTSNPN and CDR2 is SVGIG (reference sequence). This CDR3 has 13 residues. V lost 4 bases and J 0 bases, leaving 9 bases between the germline ends. DNA of the CDR3: TGTGCCTGGAACAGGGTATTGAACACTGAAGCTTTCTTT. Protein product: CAWNRVLNTEAFF.

The chain recombines TRBV10-1 with TRBJ2-7, with no clear D. V lost 1 base and J 2 bases, leaving 9 bases between the germline ends. The CDR3 sequence is 14 residues long. The germline V gene encodes CDR1 WNHNN and CDR2 SYGVQD (reference sequence). This chain's CDR3 is CASSEFLAPYEQYF. The DNA of the CDR3 is TGCGCCAGCAGTGAGTTCTTGGCTCCCTACGAGCAGTACTTC.

V and J are TRBV2 and TRBJ1-1; the D gene is possibly TRBD1 (5 bases). The germline V and J ends were trimmed by 6 bases and 4 bases, with 12 bases remaining between them. Germline V gene lookup returns CDR1 SNHLY and CDR2 FYNNEI. The CDR3 extends over 13 amino acids. CDR3 protein: CASSLGEGTEAFF. CDR3 DNA: TGTGCCAGCAGCCTAGGGGAGGGCACTGAAGCTTTCTTT.